This T cell receptor (beta chain) was sequenced for a study of blood T cells in healthy people across ages (dated by TCRdb to 2013 to 2016). In terms of the full investigation: In model experiments, roughly one uniquely barcoded TCR beta cDNA molecule per two T cells was captured by template switching. The study measured age-related changes in TCR beta repertoire diversity using deep sequencing normalized with unique cDNA molecular identifiers. Four age groups were formed from the donors: young (average about 15 years), middle-aged (approximately 39), aged (around 68) and long-lived (more than 75). For two donors (one aged 18 to 29 and one aged 80 or older), the study analyzed two additional independent replicas of 1 million unique cDNA reads from the same blood draw. Results and caveats for the whole study, not just this receptor: Conclusive comparison of naive and antigen-experienced compartments was prevented by the profiling of bulk unsorted PBMCs. Donor CMV infection status was unknown, potentially confounding age-related changes in expanded clonotypes. As age increased, observed TCR beta diversity per million T cells dropped in a roughly linear way, and a significant reduction was already evident by age 40. Estimates of total diversity based on one million sequenced T cells were considered lower bounds and underestimates. Compared with the aged group, the long-lived group had more naive CD4+ T cells, fewer expanded clones and increased TCR diversity, suggesting age selection. There was a strong correlation between observed TCR beta diversity and the percentage of naive T cells measured by flow cytometry.

Taken from cysteine to phenylalanine, the CDR3 has 15 residues. Just CDR3 DNA is preserved here, 45 bases in frame from base 1. Libraries were built with 5' RACE. The instrument given in TCRdb is Illumina HiSeq 2500. A second PCR of about 7 to 12 cycles was run with a J-beta primer mix and a sample-barcoded 5' primer. A unique molecular identifier was introduced onto each TCR beta cDNA molecule by a template-switch 5' adaptor carrying 12 random nucleotides. Each sample yielded at least 3 million CDR3-containing paired-end reads. All of the RNA was converted into first-strand cDNA using the Mint cDNA synthesis kit, with a TRBC-specific oligonucleotide serving as the primer. Following uracil-DNA glycosylase treatment, a first 18-cycle PCR with universal primers M1SS and BC2_uni_R was performed on all cDNA. Per the source publication's procedure: Normalization of each sample was performed by random selection of 1 million high-quality reads, each carrying a distinct molecular identifier. Instead of being binned into consensus sequences, reads that shared molecular identifiers were thrown out. MiTCR, run with a Q25 quality threshold and the strictest error-elimination algorithm, handled CDR3 identification, clonotype clustering and error correction. A nonparametric unseen species model with Euler transformation was used to estimate lower-bound total TCR beta diversity. The raw public data were reprocessed by TCRdb itself: fastp quality trimming at Q25, MiXCR clonotype calling, in-frame beta chains only. Duplicate CDR3 protein sequences are folded into a single record with the most common DNA and genes. TCRdb, not the original authors, processed these V and J calls. The sample contains some 1,000,000 distinct CDR3 sequences, around 27% of them found a single time. The biggest ten clones account for 0.75% of the sample.

The donors were roughly 39 Caucasian individuals from Russia, aged about 6 to 100 years, who were systemically healthy. Ten milliliters of peripheral blood were drawn from each donor into EDTA-treated Vacutainer tubes. Ficoll-Paque density-gradient centrifugation was used to isolate PBMCs, with at least 7 million per sample. Trizol reagent was used to extract total RNA from PBMCs, with at least 6 micrograms per sample. For every donor, flow cytometry on a PBMC aliquot measured the percentage of naive CD45RAhigh/CD27high T cells. As for this clonotype: Its antigen is unknown. The junction departs from germline at one end; a sequencing error may be responsible.

These data are also associated with another study on T cells of mothers and their children. As noted in the second study: Nine systemically healthy Caucasian individuals, comprising three mothers and their six children, were included as donors. cDNA synthesis consumed the entire amount of extracted RNA, loaded at around 1.5 ug RNA in each 15 ul reaction. In the second PCR, the M1S primer added sample barcodes and 2-4 random nucleotides. Each mother yielded over 9.5 million TCR beta CDR3 reads and each child 2.5 million to 3 million reads. In both related and unrelated pairs, thymic selection shapes the output of TCR recombination in a similar way, with inherited differences having only a minor effect. Related mother-child pairs always showed normalized repertoire overlap that was slightly higher than in unrelated mother-child pairs, though the difference was never significant. No persistent microchimeric T cell clones were detected, at a sensitivity of approximately 100 clones per million clonotypes. To look for features that set related mother-child pairs apart from unrelated individuals, the researchers ran deep NGS to compare the TCR beta repertoires of mothers and children. On average, the children were roughly 11 +/- 4 years old, while the mothers were approximately 40 +/- 4 years old. Libraries were sequenced on Illumina HiSeq 2000 with 100+100 nt paired-end reads after adapter ligation with NEBNext reagents. To avoid cross-contamination, the mother libraries and the child libraries were prepared a month apart and sequenced in separate runs. Each donor had between about 500,000 and 2,100,000 distinct TCR beta clonotypes identified. Naive TCR beta clonotypes were estimated from low-frequency clonotypes matched to each donor's FACS-determined naive share, without sorting.

Sequencing was carried out using blood. The receptor comes from a girl aged 2-15 years in good health. Here the chain combines TRBV12-3 or TRBV12-4 and TRBJ1-3; there is no confident call for the D gene. The DNA sequence reads TGTGCCCGCAGTCAACCTATTCTCCTTCGAAACACCATATATTTT. Translated, this is CARSQPILLRNTIYF.